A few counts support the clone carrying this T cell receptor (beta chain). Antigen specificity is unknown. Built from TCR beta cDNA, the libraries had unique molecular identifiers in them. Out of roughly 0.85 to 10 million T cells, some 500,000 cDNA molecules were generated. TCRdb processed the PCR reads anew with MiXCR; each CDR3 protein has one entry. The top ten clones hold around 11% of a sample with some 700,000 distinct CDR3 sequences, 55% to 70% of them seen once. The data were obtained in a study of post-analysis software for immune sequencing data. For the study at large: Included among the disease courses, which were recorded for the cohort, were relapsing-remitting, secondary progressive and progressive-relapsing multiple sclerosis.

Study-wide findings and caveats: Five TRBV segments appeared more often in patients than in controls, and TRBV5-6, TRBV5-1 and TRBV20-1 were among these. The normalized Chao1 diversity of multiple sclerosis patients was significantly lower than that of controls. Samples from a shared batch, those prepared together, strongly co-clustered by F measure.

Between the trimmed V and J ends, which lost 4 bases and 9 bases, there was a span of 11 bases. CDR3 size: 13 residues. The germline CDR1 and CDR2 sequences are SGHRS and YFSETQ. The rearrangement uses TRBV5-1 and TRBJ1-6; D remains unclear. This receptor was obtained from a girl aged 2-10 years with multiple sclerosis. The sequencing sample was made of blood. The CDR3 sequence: CASSPSDSSPLHF. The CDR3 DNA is TGCGCCAGCAGCCCCTCGGACTCTTCACCCCTCCACTTT.